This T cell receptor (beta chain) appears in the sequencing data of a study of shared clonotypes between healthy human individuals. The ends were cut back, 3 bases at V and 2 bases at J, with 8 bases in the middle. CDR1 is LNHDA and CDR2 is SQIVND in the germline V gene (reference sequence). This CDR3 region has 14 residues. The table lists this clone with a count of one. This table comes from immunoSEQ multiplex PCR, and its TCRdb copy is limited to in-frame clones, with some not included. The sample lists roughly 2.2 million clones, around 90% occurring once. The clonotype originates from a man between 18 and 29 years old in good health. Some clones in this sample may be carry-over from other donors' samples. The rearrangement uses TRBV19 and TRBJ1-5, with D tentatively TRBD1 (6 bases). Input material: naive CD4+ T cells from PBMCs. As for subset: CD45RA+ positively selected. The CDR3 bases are TGTGCCAGTAGTATGTACAGGGGCAATCAGCCCCAGCATTTT. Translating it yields CASSMYRGNQPQHF.